This section outlines one T cell receptor (beta chain) sequence together with its context. What it binds is unknown. Germline V lookup: CDR1 SGHVT, CDR2 SQSDAQ. The CDR3 has 11 amino acids. These data belong to a study of T cells in Graves' hyperthyroidism and ophthalmopathy. Overall study findings and caveats: Ophthalmopathy was distinguished from stable hyperthyroidism by 13 V-J signatures.

What was amplified from RNA transcripts were TCR beta CDR3 regions. First-round RT-PCR targeting the TCR CDR3 was performed with the HTBI primer set. TCRdb reanalysed the multiplex PCR reads using MiXCR and keeps one entry per CDR3 protein. This table holds a few hundred thousand distinct CDR3 sequences, less than 15% found once. The receptor's source is a man aged 25-40 years with Graves' hyperthyroidism that later progressed to Graves' ophthalmopathy. The V call is TRBV7-4, the J call TRBJ1-2; D perhaps matches TRBD1 (5 bases). Sample: blood. The CDR3 is CPTKGQGGYTF. CDR3 coding DNA: TGTCCCACTAAGGGCCAGGGTGGCTACACCTTC.